Following are 3 T cell receptor beta chains from one sample sequenced in a study of technical replicates of blood from a handful of donors (TCRdb year 2017). Libraries were built with the immunoSEQ multiplex PCR assay. The table comes from immuneACCESS by way of TCRdb, which keeps in-frame sequences with V and J called. Part of the clones is missing from these tables; in studies checked, under half for an unresolved V gene and the rest for unknown reasons. The sample records 60,000 to 75,000 clones, about 97% of which are singletons. Of the sample, 0.25% to 0.3% falls within the top ten clones. The sequenced material came from T cells isolated from PBMCs. The receptors were sampled from a human donor in good health.

V is TRBV28 and J is TRBJ2-3, with no clear D. V was pared by 3 bases and J by 3 bases, with 16 bases between. CDR1 is MDHEN and CDR2 is SYDVKM in the germline V gene. There are 16 residues in the CDR3. The CDR3 DNA follows: TGTGCCAGCAGTTTCCCAACAGTCGGCAGTACAGATACGCAGTATTTT. It yields the protein CASSFPTVGSTDTQYF.

V usage is TRBV11-3 and J usage is TRBJ1-2; D unresolved. Germline loops: CDR1 SGHNT, CDR2 YENEEA. V lost 1 base to trimming and J lost 8 bases, with 14 bases between them. The CDR3 is 14 amino acids. The CDR3 nucleotides are TGTGCCAGCAGCTTAGTAGCTGGGTCATGGGGCTACACCTTC. Amino acids: CASSLVAGSWGYTF.

V is TRBV11-2 and J is TRBJ2-3; no definite D call. This CDR3 comprises 15 residues. Germline V gives CDR1 SGHAT, CDR2 FQNNGV. V lost 0 bases and J 1 base, leaving 8 bases between the germline ends. The CDR3 region is CASSLELQGTDTQYF. Written as DNA, the CDR3 is TGTGCCAGCAGCTTAGAACTTCAGGGCACAGATACGCAGTATTTT.